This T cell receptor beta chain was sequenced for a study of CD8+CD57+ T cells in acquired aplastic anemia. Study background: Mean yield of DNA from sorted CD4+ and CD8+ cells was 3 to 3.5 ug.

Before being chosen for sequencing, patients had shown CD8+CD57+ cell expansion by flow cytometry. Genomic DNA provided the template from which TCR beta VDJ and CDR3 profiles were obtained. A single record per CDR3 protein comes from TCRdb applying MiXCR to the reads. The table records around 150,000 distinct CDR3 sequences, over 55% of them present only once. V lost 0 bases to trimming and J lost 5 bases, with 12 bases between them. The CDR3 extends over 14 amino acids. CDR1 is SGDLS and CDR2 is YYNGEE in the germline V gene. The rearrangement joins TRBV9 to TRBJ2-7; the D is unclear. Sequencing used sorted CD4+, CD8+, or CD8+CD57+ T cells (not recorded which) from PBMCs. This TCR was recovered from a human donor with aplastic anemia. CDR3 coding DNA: TGTGCCAGCAGCGTAGAGGATAGCCTGGACGAGCAGTACTTC. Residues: CASSVEDSLDEQYF.